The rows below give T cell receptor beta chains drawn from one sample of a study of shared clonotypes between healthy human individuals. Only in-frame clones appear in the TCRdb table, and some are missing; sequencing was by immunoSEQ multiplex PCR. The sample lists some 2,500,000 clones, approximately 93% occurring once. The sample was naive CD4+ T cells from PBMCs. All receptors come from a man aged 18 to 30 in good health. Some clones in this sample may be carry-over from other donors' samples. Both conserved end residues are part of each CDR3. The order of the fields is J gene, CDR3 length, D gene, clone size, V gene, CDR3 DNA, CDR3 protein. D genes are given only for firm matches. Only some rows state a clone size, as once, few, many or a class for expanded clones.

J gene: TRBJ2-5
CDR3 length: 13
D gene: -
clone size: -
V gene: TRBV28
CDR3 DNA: TGTGCCAGCATCAAACCTAGCCAAGAGACCCAGTACTTC
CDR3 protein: CASIKPSQETQYF

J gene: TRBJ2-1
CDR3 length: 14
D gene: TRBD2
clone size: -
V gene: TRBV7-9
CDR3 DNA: TGTGCCAGCAGCTCTCTAGCGGCCAACAATGAGCAGTTCTTC
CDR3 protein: CASSSLAANNEQFF

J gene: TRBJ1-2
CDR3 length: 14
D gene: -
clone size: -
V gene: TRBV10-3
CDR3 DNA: TGTGCCTCTTCCTGGACAGTTGCTAACTATGGCTACACCTTC
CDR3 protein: CASSWTVANYGYTF

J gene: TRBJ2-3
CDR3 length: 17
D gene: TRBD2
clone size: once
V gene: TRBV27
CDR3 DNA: TGTGCCAGCAGTTTATCGACTAGCGGGAGCTCGGGAGATACGCAGTATTTT
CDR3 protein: CASSLSTSGSSGDTQYF

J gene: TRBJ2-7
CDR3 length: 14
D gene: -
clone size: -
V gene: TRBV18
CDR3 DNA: TGTGCCAGCTCACCAAACAGGGTTGAAAACGAGCAGTACTTC
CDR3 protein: CASSPNRVENEQYF

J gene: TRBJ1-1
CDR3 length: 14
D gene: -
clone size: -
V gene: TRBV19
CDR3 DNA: TGTGCCAGTAGTATTAGGACAAGGAACACTGAAGCTTTCTTT
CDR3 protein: CASSIRTRNTEAFF

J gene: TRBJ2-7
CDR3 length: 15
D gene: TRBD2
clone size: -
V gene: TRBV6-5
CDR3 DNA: TGTGCCAGCAGGGGCGGGAGTTCGCCTACCTACGAGCAGTACTTC
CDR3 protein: CASRGGSSPTYEQYF

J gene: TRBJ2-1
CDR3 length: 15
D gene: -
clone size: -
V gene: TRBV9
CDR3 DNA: TGTGCCAGCAGCGTAGGTGGCCCGGTATACAATGAGCAGTTCTTC
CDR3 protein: CASSVGGPVYNEQFF

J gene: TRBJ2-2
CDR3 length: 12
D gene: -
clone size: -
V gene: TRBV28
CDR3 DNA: TGTGCCAGCGGCTCAAGCACCGGGGAGCTGTTTTTT
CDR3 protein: CASGSSTGELFF

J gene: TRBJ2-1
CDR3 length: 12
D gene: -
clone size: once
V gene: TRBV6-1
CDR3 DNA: TGTGCCAGCAGTGATAGGGGATTTGAGCAGTTCTTC
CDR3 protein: CASSDRGFEQFF